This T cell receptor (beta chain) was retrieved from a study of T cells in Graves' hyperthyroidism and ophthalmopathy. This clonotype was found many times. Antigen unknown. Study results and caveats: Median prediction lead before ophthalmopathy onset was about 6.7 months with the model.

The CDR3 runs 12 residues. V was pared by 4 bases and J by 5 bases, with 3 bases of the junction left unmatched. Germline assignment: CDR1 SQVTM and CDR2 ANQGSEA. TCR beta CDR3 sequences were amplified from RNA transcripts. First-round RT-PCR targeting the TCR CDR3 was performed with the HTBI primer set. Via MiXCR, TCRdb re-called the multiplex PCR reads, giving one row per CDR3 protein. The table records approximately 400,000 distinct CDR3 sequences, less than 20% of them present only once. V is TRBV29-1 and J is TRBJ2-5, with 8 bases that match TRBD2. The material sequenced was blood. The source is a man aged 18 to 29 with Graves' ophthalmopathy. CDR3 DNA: TGCAGCGTTGGGCGGGAGGCGGAGACCCAGTACTTC. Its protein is CSVGREAETQYF.